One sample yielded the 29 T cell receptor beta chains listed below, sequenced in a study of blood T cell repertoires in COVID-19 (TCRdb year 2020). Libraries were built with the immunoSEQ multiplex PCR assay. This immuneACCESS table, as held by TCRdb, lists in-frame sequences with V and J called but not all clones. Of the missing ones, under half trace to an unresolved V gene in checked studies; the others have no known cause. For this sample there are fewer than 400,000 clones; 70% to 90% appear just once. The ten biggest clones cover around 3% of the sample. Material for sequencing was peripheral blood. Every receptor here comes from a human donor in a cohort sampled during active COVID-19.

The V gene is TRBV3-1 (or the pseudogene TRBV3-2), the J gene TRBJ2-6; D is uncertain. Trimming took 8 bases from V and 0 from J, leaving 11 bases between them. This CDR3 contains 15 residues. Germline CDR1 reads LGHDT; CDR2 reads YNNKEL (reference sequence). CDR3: CASGTANSGANVLTF. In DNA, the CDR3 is TGTGCCAGCGGTACTGCTAACTCTGGGGCCAACGTCCTGACTTTC.

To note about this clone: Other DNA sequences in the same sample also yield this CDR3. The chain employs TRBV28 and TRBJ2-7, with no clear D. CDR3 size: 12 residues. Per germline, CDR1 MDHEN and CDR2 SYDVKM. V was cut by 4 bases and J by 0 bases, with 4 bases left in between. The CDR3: CASSSSSYEQYF. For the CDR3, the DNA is TGTGCCAGCAGTTCGAGCTCCTACGAGCAGTACTTC.

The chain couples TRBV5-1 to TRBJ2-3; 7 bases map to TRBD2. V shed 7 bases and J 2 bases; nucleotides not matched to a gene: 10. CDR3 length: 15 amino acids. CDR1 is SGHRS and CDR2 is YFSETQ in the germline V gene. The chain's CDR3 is CASRMSSGSTDTQYF. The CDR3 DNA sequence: TGCGCCAGCCGGATGTCTAGCGGTTCCACAGATACGCAGTATTTT.

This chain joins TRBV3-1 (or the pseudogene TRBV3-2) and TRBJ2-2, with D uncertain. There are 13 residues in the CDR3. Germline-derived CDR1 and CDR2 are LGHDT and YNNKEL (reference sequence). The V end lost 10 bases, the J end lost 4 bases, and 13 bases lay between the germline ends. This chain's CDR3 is CATRGAVTGELFF. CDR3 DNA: TGTGCCACGCGTGGTGCGGTCACCGGGGAGCTGTTTTTT.

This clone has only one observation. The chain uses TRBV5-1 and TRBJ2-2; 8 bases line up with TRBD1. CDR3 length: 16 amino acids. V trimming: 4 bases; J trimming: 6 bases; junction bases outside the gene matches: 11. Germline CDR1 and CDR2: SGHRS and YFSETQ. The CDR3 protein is CASSREAQGAAGELFF. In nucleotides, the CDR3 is TGCGCCAGCAGCAGGGAGGCGCAGGGGGCCGCCGGGGAGCTGTTTTTT.

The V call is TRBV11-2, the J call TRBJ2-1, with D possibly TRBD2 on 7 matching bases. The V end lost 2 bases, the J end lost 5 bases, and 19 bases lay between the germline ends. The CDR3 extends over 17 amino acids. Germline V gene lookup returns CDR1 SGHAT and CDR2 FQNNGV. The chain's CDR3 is CASSLLGAGALNNEQFF. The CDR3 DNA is TGTGCCAGCAGCTTACTTGGTGCGGGGGCATTGAACAATGAGCAGTTCTTC.

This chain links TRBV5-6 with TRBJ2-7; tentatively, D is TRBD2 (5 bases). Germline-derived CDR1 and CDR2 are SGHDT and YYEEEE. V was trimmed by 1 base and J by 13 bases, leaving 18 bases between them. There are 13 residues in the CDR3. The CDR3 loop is CASSLTGTGELYF. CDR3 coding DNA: TGTGCCAGCAGCTTGACTGGTACCGGGGAGCTCTACTTC.

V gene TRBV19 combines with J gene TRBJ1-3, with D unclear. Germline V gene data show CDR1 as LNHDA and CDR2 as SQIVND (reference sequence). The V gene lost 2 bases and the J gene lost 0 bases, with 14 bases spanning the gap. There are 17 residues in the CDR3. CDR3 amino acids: CASSIIEGGGSGNTIYF. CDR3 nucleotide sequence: TGTGCCAGTAGTATAATTGAGGGAGGAGGCTCTGGAAACACCATATATTTT.

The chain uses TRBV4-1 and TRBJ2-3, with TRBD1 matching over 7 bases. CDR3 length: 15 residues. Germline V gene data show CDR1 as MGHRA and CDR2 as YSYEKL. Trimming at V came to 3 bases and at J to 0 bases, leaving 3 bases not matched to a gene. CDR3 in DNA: TGCGCCAGCAGCCAGGACAGGAGAAGCACAGATACGCAGTATTTT. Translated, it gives CASSQDRRSTDTQYF.

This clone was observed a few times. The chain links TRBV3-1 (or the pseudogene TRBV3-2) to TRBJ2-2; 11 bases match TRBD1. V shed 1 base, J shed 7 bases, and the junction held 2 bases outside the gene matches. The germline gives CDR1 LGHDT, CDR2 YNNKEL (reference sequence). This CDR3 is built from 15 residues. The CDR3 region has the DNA TGTGCCAGCAGCCAAGCGGGACAGGGGGTCGGGGAGCTGTTTTTT. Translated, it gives CASSQAGQGVGELFF.

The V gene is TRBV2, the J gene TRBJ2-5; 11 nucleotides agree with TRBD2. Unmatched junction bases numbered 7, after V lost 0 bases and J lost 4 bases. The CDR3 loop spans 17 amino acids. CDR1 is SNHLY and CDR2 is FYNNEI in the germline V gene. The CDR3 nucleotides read TGTGCCAGCAGTGAAGCAACTAGCGGGAGACATCGAGAGACCCAGTACTTC. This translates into CASSEATSGRHRETQYF. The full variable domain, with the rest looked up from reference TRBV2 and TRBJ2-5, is EPEVTQTPSHQVTQMGQEVILRCVPISNHLYFYWYRQILGQKVEFLVSFYNNEISEKSEIFDDQFSVERPDGSNFTLKIRSTKLEDSAMYFCASSEATSGRHRETQYFGPGTRLLVL.

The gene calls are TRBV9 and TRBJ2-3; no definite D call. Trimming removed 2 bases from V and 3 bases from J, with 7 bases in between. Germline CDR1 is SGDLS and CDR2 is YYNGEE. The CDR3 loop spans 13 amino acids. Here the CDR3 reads CASSVEDTDTQYF. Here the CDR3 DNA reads TGTGCCAGCAGCGTCGAGGATACAGATACGCAGTATTTT. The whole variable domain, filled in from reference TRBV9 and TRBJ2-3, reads DSGVTQTPKHLITATGQRVTLRCSPRSGDLSVYWYQQSLDQGLQFLIQYYNGEERAKGNILERFSAQQFPDLHSELNLSSLELGDSALYFCASSVEDTDTQYFGPGTRLTVL.

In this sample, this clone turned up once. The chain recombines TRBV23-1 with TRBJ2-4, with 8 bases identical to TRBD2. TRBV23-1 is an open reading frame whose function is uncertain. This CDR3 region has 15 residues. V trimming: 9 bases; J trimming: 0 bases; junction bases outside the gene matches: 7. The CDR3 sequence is CARARLAGAKNIQYF. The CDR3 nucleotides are TGCGCCAGGGCAAGGCTAGCGGGAGCCAAAAACATTCAGTACTTC.

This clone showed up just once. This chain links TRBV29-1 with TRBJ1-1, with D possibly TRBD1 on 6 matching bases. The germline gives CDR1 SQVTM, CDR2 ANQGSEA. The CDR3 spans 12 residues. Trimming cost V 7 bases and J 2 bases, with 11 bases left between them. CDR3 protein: CSATGLNTEAFF. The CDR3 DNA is TGCAGCGCAACAGGGCTTAACACTGAAGCTTTCTTT. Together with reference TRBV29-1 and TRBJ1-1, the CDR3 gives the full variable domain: SAVISQKPSRDICQRGTSLTIQCQVDSQVTMMFWYRQQPGQSLTLIATANQGSEATYESGFVIDKFPISRPNLTFSTLTVSNMSPEDSSIYLCSATGLNTEAFFGQGTRLTVV.

CDR3: CAWGTRTGELFF. The CDR3 coding sequence is TGTGCCTGGGGGACACGCACCGGGGAGCTGTTTTTT. V is TRBV30 and J is TRBJ2-2; D is possibly TRBD1 (6 bases). The length of the CDR3 is 12 residues. The V and J ends lost 5 bases and 4 bases respectively, with 8 bases between them. Per germline, CDR1 GTSNPN and CDR2 SVGIG (reference sequence).

The CDR3 DNA is TGTGCCAGCAGCCCTGACAGGGGTCACAATGAGCAGTTCTTC. The encoded protein is CASSPDRGHNEQFF. V usage is TRBV11-2 and J usage is TRBJ2-1, with TRBD1 identical over 8 bases. The CDR3 consists of 14 residues. CDR1 is SGHAT, CDR2 FQNNGV, per germline. V was pared by 5 bases and J by 5 bases, with 5 bases of the junction left unmatched.

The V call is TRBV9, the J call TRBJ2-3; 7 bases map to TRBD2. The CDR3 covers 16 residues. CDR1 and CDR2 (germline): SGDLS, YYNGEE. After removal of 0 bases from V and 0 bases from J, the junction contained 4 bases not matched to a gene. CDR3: CASSVGGSGSTDTQYF. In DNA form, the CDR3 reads TGTGCCAGCAGCGTAGGAGGTAGCGGGAGCACAGATACGCAGTATTTT.

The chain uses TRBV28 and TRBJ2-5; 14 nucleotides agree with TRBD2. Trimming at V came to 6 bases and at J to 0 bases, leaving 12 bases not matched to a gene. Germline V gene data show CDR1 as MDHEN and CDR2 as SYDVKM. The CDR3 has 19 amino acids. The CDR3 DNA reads TGTGCCAGCAGCATCTCAGGACTAGCGGGAGGAACCCACCAAGAGACCCAGTACTTC. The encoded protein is CASSISGLAGGTHQETQYF.

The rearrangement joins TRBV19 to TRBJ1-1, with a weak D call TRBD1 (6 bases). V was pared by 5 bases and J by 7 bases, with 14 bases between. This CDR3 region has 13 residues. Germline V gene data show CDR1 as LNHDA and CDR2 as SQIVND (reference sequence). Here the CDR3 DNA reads TGTGCCAGTAGTTTCGACTACAGGGTTGAAGCTTTCTTT. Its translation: CASSFDYRVEAFF.

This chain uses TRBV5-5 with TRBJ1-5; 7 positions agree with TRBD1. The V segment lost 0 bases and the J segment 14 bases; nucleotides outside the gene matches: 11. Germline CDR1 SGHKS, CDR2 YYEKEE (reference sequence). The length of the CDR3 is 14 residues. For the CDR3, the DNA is TGTGCCAGCAGCTTGGGGGGACGGGACAGTGGGGAGCATTTT. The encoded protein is CASSLGGRDSGEHF.

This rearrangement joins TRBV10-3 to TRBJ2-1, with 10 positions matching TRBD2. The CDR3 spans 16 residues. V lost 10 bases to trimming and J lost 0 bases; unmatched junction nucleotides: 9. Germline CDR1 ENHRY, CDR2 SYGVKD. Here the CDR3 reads CATQSTSGFSYNEQFF. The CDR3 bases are TGTGCCACCCAATCGACTAGCGGGTTCTCCTACAATGAGCAGTTCTTC.

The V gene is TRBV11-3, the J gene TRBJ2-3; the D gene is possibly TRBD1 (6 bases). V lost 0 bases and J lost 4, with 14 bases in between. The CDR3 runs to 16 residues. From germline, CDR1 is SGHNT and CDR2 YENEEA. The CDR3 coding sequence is TGTGCCAGCAGCTTAGAAGGGGGTCAAGGCCCAGATACGCAGTATTTT. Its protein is CASSLEGGQGPDTQYF.

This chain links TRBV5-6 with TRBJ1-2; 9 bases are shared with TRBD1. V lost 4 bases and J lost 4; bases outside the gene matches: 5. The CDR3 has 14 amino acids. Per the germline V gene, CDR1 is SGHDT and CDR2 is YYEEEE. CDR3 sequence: CASSPTGGGYGYTF. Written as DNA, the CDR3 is TGTGCCAGCAGCCCTACAGGGGGCGGCTATGGCTACACCTTC.

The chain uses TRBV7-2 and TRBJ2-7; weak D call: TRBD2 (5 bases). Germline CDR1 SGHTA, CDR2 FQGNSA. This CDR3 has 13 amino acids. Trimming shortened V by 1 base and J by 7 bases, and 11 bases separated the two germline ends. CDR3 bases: TGTGCCAGCAGCTTAGTCACTAGTGGTGAGCAGTACTTC. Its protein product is CASSLVTSGEQYF.

The CDR3 region has the DNA TGTGCCAGCAGCTTATCGGACGAGCAGTACTTC. It encodes CASSLSDEQYF. The chain couples TRBV7-8 to TRBJ2-7; no clear D gene. Germline V CDR1 and CDR2: SGHVS, FQNEAQ. V dropped 2 bases and J dropped 5 bases, with 4 bases sitting between them. The length of the CDR3 is 11 residues.

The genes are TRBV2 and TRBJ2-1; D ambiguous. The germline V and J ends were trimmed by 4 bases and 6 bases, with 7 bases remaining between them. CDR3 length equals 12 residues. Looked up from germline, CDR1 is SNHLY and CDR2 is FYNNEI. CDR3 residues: CASSALSNEQFF. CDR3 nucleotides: TGTGCCAGCAGTGCTCTTTCCAATGAGCAGTTCTTC.

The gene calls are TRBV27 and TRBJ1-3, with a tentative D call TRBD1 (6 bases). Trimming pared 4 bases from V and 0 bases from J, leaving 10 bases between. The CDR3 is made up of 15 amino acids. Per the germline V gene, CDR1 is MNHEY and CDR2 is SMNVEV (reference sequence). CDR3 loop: CASSSGQRSGNTIYF. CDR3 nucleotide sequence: TGTGCCAGCAGTTCGGGACAACGCTCTGGAAACACCATATATTTT.

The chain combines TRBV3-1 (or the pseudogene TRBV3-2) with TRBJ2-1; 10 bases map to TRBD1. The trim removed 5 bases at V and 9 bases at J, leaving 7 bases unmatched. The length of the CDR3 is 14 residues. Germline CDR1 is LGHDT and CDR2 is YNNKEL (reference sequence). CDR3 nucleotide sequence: TGTGCCAGCAGCTTGCGGGACAGGGGTCCTGAGCAGTTCTTC. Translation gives CASSLRDRGPEQFF.

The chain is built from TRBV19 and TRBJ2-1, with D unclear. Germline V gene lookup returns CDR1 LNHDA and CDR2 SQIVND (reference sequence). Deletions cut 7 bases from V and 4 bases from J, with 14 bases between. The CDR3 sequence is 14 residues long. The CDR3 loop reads CASKVAHRYNEQFF. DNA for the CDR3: TGTGCCAGTAAAGTCGCTCATAGATACAATGAGCAGTTCTTC.